This T cell receptor beta chain was documented in a study of cytomegalovirus exposure and HLA in healthy donors (dated by TCRdb to about 2017). For context, the study as a whole: An earlier analysis of 550 to 700 of the donors reported approximately 300 Gb of sequence data and more than 90 million unique TCR beta sequences from 150 million to 200 million T cells. In addition to the first cohort of about 650 subjects, a separate validation cohort of approximately 110 different subjects was used. The study combined high-throughput TCR immunosequencing, statistical association of individual TCRs with disease status, and machine learning to predict cytomegalovirus infection status. Four to six DR-DQ haplotypes were handled as single units for association and clustering, since linkage in the cohort was strong. All discovery cohort repertoires had been generated on a single sequencing platform. To study patterns of TCR occurrence, a later analysis re-analyzed previously published TCR beta repertoires from several hundred donors and added high-resolution HLA genotyping. Donor age, sex, ethnicity and CMV serostatus were compiled alongside the repertoire data. Approximately 310 gigabases of sequencing data and around 80 million unique TCR sequences made up an early release that covered about 640 HLA-typed donors. HLA typing included class I and class II loci at four-digit resolution. The study profiled the T cell repertoires of under 700 subjects by immunosequencing and related them to cytomegalovirus serostatus. The study aimed to test whether signatures of past pathogen exposure could be identified by cataloging public T cell receptors. The number of typed donors differed by locus: roughly 629-630 for A, B, C, DRB1 and DQB1; approximately 520 for DQA1; 606 for DPA1; and 400 to 480 for DPB1. The genetic ancestry cluster associated with self-reported Caucasian donors included roughly four fifths of the roughly 400 genotyped donors. Among approximately 370 genotyped donors of the cohort, an average of approximately 240,000 unique TCR beta nucleotide sequences was sequenced per donor, of which roughly 17% were non-productive. A later genetic analysis took genome-wide SNP genotypes for about three fifths of the roughly 670 donors and used that subset as a discovery cohort. An earlier analysis of approximately 580 of the donors used high-throughput TCR beta sequencing to judge whether each TCR beta V gene segment behaved as functional or pseudogenic. In the later analysis, no new phenotypic data were used to find candidate immune exposures; instead, reliance was placed on TCR beta sequences and their occurrence across donors.

The library was generated by the immunoSEQ multiplex PCR assay. For the multiplex PCR, a mixture combining 60 forward primers for TCR Vbeta segments and 13 reverse primers for TCR Jbeta segments was used. A multiplex PCR assay on genomic DNA amplified the CDR3 region of rearranged TCR beta genes. On the Illumina HiSeq System, the amplified TCR beta libraries were sequenced as 87-base-pair reads. Processing in the source paper ran as follows. A later analysis counted approximately 76 million unique TCR beta chains across the 700 or so repertoires, and 9 million to 14 million of these chains were shared by at least two donors. Raw reads were error-corrected and collapsed into unique sequences with a nearest-neighbor algorithm that merged closely related sequences to remove PCR and sequencing errors. Alignment of CDR3 sequences to IMGT reference sequences was used to assign V, D and J gene segments. For a sequence to be retained, a match of at least six nucleotides was required to both a V gene segment and a J gene segment. Rearrangements were classified as productive when the CDR3 lacked stop codons and remained in frame with V and J, and all other rearrangements were classified as non-productive. CDR3 was defined according to IMGT convention as the region running from the second conserved V-encoded cysteine to the conserved J-encoded phenylalanine. The earlier analysis of 587 of the donors excluded sequences that lacked an unambiguous match to a single V gene segment. An earlier analysis of several hundred of the donors called V segments functional above 56.7% productive rearrangements and segregating when the between-donor standard deviation exceeded 5%. A statistical classification framework was built for diagnosing cytomegalovirus status from the catalog of TCR beta chain sequences. In a later analysis, V and J genes were assigned by comparing TCR nucleotide sequences against IMGT/GENE-DB human TR gene sequences. The TCRdist pipeline was used in a later analysis to assign CDR3 sequences and most-parsimonious VDJ recombination scenarios. In a later analysis, each TCR beta chain was defined by its CDR3 amino acid sequence together with its V-gene family, and reads lacking a unique V-gene family were excluded. To address suspected cross-contamination and a sequencing artifact, a later analysis removed some 620 highly shared, low-generation-probability nucleotide sequences. For each public chain, a later analysis derived a clonal expansion index from normalized ranks of inferred template counts within each repertoire. In a later analysis, generation probabilities were computed with a VDJ recombination model fitted to out-of-frame rearrangements, and the resulting probabilities were checked against IGoR. Hypergeometric tests were used in a later analysis to score TCR-TCR, TCR-HLA and TCR-CMV co-occurrence, with a repertoire-size bias correction applied to the TCR pairs. A later analysis estimated false discovery rates by permuting HLA or CMV assignments 20 times. In a later analysis, co-occurring TCRs were grouped with DBSCAN, and TCRdist sequence similarity was added when clustering was performed within HLA-allele-positive subsets. Repertoires with fewer than 30,000 or more than 120,000 public chains, plus five repertoires with anomalous nucleotide sharing, were excluded from co-occurrence clustering. TCRdb took over this immuneACCESS table, retaining in-frame rearrangements with V and J assigned. Such tables are incomplete; in checked studies, under half of the missing clones stem from an unresolved V gene, and the remainder is unexplained. That table furnishes V, J and clone size, whereas the DNA furnished D and trimming. The sample table records some 140,000 clones. The top ten constitute 2% of the sample.

Details on this clone: Its antigen is still unknown.

In total, 600 or so healthy bone marrow donors made up the cohort. At the time of sampling, all cohort members were nominally healthy, though unrecorded immune exposures were likely present. The donor was CMV seronegative and was included in the group of a few hundred seronegative cohort members. Every donor gave a peripheral blood sample, and the peripheral blood mononuclear cells from that sample were used for TCR beta sequencing. Genomic DNA extraction from the blood cell samples was performed with the Qiagen DNeasy Blood Extraction Kit. Summary of the overall study and its limitations: According to a later analysis, most CMV-associated TCR beta chains appeared to be HLA-restricted, and the HLA associations seemed to be driven largely by CMV exposure. In a later genetic analysis, a missense DCLRE1C variant was associated with V-gene and J-gene trimming of TCR beta chains, and the association was replicated in an independent cohort. The authors suggested that the approach could potentially be extended to other disease states and immunological phenotypes. In a later analysis, HLA-associated TCR beta chains showed more clonal expansion and lower generation probabilities than non-associated chains that were equally common. Over 15 rarely observed V segments, including chromosome 9 orphons, were excluded from the earlier analysis of several hundred of the donors because counts were too low. A further reported finding was that TCR beta sequences accurately predicted the HLA-A and HLA-B alleles for most subjects in the first cohort. According to a later analysis, parvovirus B19, influenza, CMV and Epstein-Barr virus appeared linked to several top co-occurrence clusters. HLA typing was unavailable for some donors at each locus, so association tests used only the typed subset. Strong co-occurrence of HLA alleles, especially DR and DQ, made assigning TCR associations to individual alleles difficult. Linkage disequilibrium might explain the correlated functional status among segregating V segments, but an unknown experimental factor could not be ruled out. The sequencing pipeline was judged likely to have produced a cluster of highly shared sequence variants as a technical artifact. A few of the identified cytomegalovirus-associated TCR beta chains were confirmed in vitro to be specific for cytomegalovirus antigens. Specific HLA alleles were associated with about 17,000 TCR beta sequences at a false discovery rate of 0.05 in a later analysis. In a later analysis, the rate of TCR association differed among HLA loci, with DRB1 alleles having the most associated TCRs and HLA-C alleles having the fewest. In both the original and validation cohorts, the classifier was reported to diagnose cytomegalovirus status with high specificity and sensitivity. Across donors, most TCR sequences were observed very rarely, whereas some public TCRs were present in many individuals. Immune exposure information for the cohort was limited to CMV serostatus. A later genetic analysis reported fewer N-insertions in productive TCRs among donors in an Asian-associated ancestry cluster than the approximately 700-donor mean. Roughly uniform sequencing depth across donors was assumed in presence/absence analyses, although this assumption may not hold. In this cohort, only TCR beta chains were sequenced, and detectable features were limited by the absence of alpha or paired-chain data. In an earlier analysis of about 600 of the donors, most TCR beta V segments appeared in productive rearrangements about 87% or about 30% of the time, broadly matching IMGT annotations. In the study, roughly 160 TCR beta chains were listed as associated with cytomegalovirus.

Sequenced sample: PBMCs. This TCR was sampled from an older woman in good health and CMV-seronegative.

The base sequence is TGTGCCAGCAGTTTAGTAGGGGCTGGGGCCAACGTCCTGACTTTC. It codes for CASSLVGAGANVLTF. The rearranged segments are TRBV28 and TRBJ2-6; matching of 5 bases hints at TRBD1 as the D gene. V loses 2 bases, J loses 2 bases, and the germline ends lie 7 bases apart. The CDR3 numbers 15 residues from cysteine through phenylalanine. Just the 45-base CDR3 DNA is kept, in frame starting at base 1. Per the germline V gene, MDHEN is the CDR1 and SYDVKM is the CDR2.